This record covers a single T cell receptor beta chain. The target antigen is unknown. The data belong to a study of cytomegalovirus exposure and HLA in healthy donors. The study's findings and limits: The authors listed some 150 TCR beta chains as cytomegalovirus-associated. The only immune exposure information that was available was CMV serostatus.

The PCR was carried out with 60 Vbeta primers and 13 Jbeta primers. The data were produced by immunoSEQ multiplex PCR, yet TCRdb's version contains in-frame clones alone and is incomplete. Here the sample spans under 200,000 clones, 75% to 90% being singletons. Sequenced sample: PBMCs. This receptor was identified in a woman in her late teens or twenties in good health and CMV-seronegative.

DNA of the CDR3: TGTGCCAGCAGCCGCGGTTCCTACGAGCAGTACTTC. It codes for CASSRGSYEQYF. The V call is TRBV11-2, the J call TRBJ2-7; no firm D call. Trimming took off 5 bases at V and 1 base at J, with 6 bases between the two ends. CDR3 length: 12 amino acids. Germline CDR1 SGHAT, CDR2 FQNNGV.